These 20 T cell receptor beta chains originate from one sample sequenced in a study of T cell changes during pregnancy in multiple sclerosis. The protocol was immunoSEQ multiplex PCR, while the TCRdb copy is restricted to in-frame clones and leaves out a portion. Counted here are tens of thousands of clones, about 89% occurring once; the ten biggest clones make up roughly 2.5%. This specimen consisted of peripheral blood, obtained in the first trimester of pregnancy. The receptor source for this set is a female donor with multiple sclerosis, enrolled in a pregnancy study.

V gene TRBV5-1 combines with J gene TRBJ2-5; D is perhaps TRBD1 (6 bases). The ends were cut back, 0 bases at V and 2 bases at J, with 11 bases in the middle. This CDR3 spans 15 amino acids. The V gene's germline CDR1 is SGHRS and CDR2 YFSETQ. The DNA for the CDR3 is TGCGCCAGCAGCTTGGGGACAGTGCAACAAGAGACCCAGTACTTC. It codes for CASSLGTVQQETQYF.

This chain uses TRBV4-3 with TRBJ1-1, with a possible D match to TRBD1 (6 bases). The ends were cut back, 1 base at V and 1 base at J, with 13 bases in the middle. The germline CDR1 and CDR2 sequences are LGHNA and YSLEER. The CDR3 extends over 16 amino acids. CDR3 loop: CASSQVSNRANTEAFF. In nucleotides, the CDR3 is TGCGCCAGCAGCCAAGTTTCAAACAGGGCGAACACTGAAGCTTTCTTT.

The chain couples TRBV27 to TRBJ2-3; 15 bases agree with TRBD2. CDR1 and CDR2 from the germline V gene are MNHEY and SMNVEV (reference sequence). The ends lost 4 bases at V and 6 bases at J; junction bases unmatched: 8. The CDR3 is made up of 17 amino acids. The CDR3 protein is CASSSREGLAGGDTQYF. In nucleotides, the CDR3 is TGTGCCAGCAGTTCTAGAGAAGGACTAGCGGGGGGGGATACGCAGTATTTT.

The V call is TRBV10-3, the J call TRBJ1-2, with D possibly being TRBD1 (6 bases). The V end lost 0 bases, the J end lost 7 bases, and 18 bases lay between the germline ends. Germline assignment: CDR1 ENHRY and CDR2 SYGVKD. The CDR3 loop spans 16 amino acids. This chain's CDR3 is CAISESKQGVYRGYTF. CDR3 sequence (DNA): TGTGCCATCAGTGAGTCGAAACAGGGTGTCTATCGTGGCTACACCTTC.

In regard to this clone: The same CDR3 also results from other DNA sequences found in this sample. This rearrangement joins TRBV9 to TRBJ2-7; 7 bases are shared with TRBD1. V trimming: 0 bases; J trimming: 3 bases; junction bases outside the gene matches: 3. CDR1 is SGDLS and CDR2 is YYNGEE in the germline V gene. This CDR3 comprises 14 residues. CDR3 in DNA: TGTGCCAGCAGCGTAGTGGGGGACAGCTACGAGCAGTACTTC. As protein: CASSVVGDSYEQYF.

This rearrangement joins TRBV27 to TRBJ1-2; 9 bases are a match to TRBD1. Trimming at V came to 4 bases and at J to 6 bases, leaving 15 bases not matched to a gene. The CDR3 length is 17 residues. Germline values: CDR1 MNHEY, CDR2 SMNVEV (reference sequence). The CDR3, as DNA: TGTGCCAGCAGTTCCCGAACCGGGACAGGGCATCTCGATGGCTACACCTTC. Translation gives CASSSRTGTGHLDGYTF.

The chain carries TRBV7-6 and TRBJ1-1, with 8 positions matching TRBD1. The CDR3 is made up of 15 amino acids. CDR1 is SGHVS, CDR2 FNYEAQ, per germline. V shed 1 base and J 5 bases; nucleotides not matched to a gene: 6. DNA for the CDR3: TGTGCCAGCAGCTTAGTAGACAGGGGTGGGACTGAAGCTTTCTTT. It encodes CASSLVDRGGTEAFF.

In DNA, the CDR3 is TGTGCCAGCAGTACCGGGTCGGCGGCGGCGGAGCTGTTTTTT. This encodes CASSTGSAAAELFF. The rearrangement joins TRBV7-8 to TRBJ2-2; no firm D call. Germline loops: CDR1 SGHVS, CDR2 FQNEAQ. The CDR3 has 14 residues. V was shortened by 6 bases and J by 10 bases, with 18 bases between the two germline ends.

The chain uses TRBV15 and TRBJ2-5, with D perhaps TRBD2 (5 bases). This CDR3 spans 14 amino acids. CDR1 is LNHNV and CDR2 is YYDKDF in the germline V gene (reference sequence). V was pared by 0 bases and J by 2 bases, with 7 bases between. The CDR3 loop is CATSREGVQETQYF. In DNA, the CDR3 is TGTGCCACCAGCAGAGAGGGAGTTCAAGAGACCCAGTACTTC.

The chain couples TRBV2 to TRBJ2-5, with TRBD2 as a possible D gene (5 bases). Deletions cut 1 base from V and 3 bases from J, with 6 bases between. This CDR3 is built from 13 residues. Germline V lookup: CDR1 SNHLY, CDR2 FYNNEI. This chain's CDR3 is CASSEGGKETQYF. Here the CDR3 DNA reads TGTGCCAGCAGTGAAGGAGGGAAAGAGACCCAGTACTTC.

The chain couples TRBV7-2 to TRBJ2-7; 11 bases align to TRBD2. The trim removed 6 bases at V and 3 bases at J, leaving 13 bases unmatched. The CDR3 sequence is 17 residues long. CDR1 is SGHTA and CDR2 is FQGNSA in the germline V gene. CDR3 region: CASSIREPGLAVYEQYF. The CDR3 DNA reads TGTGCCAGCAGTATACGAGAACCGGGACTAGCGGTCTACGAGCAGTACTTC.

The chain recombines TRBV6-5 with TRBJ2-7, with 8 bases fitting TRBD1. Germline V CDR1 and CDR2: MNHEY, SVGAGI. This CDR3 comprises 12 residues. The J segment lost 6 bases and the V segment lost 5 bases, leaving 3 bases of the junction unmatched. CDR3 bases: TGTGCCAGCAGTACGACAGGGGCCGAGCAGTACTTC. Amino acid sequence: CASSTTGAEQYF.

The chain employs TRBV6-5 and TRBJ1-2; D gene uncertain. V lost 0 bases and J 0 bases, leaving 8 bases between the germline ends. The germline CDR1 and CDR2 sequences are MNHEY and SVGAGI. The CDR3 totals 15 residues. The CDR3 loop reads CASSYSGESNYGYTF. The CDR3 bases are TGTGCCAGCAGTTACTCCGGGGAGTCTAACTATGGCTACACCTTC.

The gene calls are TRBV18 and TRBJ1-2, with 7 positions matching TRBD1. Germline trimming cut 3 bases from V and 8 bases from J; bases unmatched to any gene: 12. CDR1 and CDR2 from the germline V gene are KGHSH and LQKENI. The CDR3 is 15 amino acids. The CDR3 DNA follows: TGTGCCAGCTCACCCGAGGGACAGCCGGTCTGGGGCTACACCTTC. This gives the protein CASSPEGQPVWGYTF.

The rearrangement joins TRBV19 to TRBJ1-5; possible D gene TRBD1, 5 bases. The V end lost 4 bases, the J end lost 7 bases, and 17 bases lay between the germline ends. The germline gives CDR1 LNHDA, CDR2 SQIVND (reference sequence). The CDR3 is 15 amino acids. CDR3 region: CASSTAGPRYQPQHF. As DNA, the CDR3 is TGTGCCAGTAGTACTGCGGGGCCACGTTACCAGCCCCAGCATTTT. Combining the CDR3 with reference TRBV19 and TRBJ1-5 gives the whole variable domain DGGITQSPKYLFRKEGQNVTLSCEQNLNHDAMYWYRQDPGQGLRLIYYSQIVNDFQKGDIAEGYSVSREKKESFPLTVTSAQKNPTAFYLCASSTAGPRYQPQHFGDGTRLSIL.

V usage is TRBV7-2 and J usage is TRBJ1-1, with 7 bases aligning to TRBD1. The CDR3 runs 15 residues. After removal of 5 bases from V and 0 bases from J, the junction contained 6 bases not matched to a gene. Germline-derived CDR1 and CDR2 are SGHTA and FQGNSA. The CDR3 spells CASSGSGTVNTEAFF. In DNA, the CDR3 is TGTGCCAGCAGCGGTTCCGGGACAGTGAACACTGAAGCTTTCTTT.

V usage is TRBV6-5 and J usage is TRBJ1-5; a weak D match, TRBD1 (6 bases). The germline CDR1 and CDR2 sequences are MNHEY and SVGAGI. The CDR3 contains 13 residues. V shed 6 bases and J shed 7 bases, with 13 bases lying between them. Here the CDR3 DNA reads TGTGCCAGCAGACAGGGTACACAACAGCCCCAGCATTTT. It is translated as CASRQGTQQPQHF.

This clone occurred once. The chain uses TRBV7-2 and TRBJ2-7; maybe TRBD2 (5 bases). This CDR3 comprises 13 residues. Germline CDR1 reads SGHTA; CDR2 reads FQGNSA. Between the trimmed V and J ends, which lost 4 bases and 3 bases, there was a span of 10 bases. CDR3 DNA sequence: TGTGCCAGCAGCTCCCACGGACTCTACGAGCAGTACTTC. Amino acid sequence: CASSSHGLYEQYF.

CDR3 sequence reads: CASSLAQANSGNTIYF. For the CDR3, the DNA is TGTGCCAGCAGCTTAGCGCAGGCTAACTCTGGAAACACCATATATTTT. The chain is built from TRBV7-6 and TRBJ1-3, with D uncertain. CDR1 SGHVS and CDR2 FNYEAQ come from the germline V gene. The CDR3 is 16 amino acids. V lost 0 bases and J lost 0, with 9 bases in between.

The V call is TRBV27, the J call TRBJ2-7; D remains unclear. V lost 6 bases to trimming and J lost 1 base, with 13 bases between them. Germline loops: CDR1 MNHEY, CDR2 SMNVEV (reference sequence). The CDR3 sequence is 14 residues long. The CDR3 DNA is TGTGCCAGCAGCTCCGTACTTGGTTCCTACGAGCAGTACTTC. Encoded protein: CASSSVLGSYEQYF.